The 17 T cell receptor beta chains presented below share a single source sample, sequenced in a study of T-cell memory formation after mild COVID-19 (dated by TCRdb to about 2021). The method was 5' RACE. TCRdb records Illumina NovaSeq 6000 as the sequencer. TCRdb ran its own pipeline on the public reads, namely fastp trimming at Q25 and MiXCR clone calling, and kept in-frame beta chains. CDR3 protein sequences are deduplicated, and each keeps its most common genes and DNA. This sample lists more than 300,000 distinct CDR3 sequences; about 13% were detected once. The top ten clones comprise roughly 21% of the sample. The sequencing sample was made of PBMCs or a T cell subset sorted from them (not recorded which). These receptors were taken from a man aged 18 to 29 who had mild COVID-19 (a few samples of this study predate the infection). The sample titles of this study are shuffled in the database, so cell type and time point are left out; the donor was told from shared clones.

This clonotype was counted a few times. The chain is built from TRBV5-1 and TRBJ2-7, with TRBD1 matching over 9 bases. With 4 bases clipped from V and 3 bases from J, the junction kept 5 bases outside the gene matches. The germline CDR1 and CDR2 sequences are SGHRS and YFSETQ. This CDR3 contains 14 residues. DNA of the CDR3: TGCGCCAGCAGCCATGGGACAGGGAACTACGAGCAGTACTTC. Translation gives CASSHGTGNYEQYF.

CDR3 nucleotides: TGTGCCAGCAGCTTATCCAAGCGGGGGGAAACAGATACGCAGTATTTT. The encoded protein is CASSLSKRGETDTQYF. The chain has TRBV11-3 and TRBJ2-3, with 9 bases fitting TRBD2. Germline CDR1 SGHNT, CDR2 YENEEA. There are 16 residues in the CDR3. V dropped 2 bases and J dropped 3; count of bases not matched to a gene: 6.

V gene TRBV11-2 combines with J gene TRBJ2-1, with D possibly being TRBD1 (6 bases). V shed 7 bases and J shed 4 bases, with 17 bases lying between them. CDR1 is SGHAT and CDR2 is FQNNGV in the germline V gene. CDR3 size: 15 residues. DNA of the CDR3: TGTGCCAGCACCGTTGAGACAGGTCCTTACAATGAGCAGTTCTTC. The encoded protein is CASTVETGPYNEQFF.

This clonotype was observed at least ten times. The chain links TRBV12-3 or TRBV12-4 to TRBJ2-7, with TRBD1 matching 9 bases. V shed 3 bases, J shed 6 bases, and the junction held 6 bases outside the gene matches. This CDR3 is 14 amino acids long. CDR3 DNA: TGTGCCAGCAGTTTCCGGGACAGGGCGCGCGAGCAGTACTTC. This codes for CASSFRDRAREQYF.

At least ten counts were recorded for this clonotype. The chain links TRBV5-1 to TRBJ1-6; D call uncertain. Per the germline V gene, CDR1 is SGHRS and CDR2 is YFSETQ. V was trimmed by 4 bases and J by 10 bases, leaving 18 bases between them. This CDR3 is built from 15 residues. CDR3 amino acids: CASSTQRTDGSPLHF. CDR3 sequence (DNA): TGCGCCAGCAGCACCCAAAGGACCGACGGGTCACCCCTCCACTTT.

This clonotype showed up just a few times. The rearrangement uses TRBV27 and TRBJ2-6, with unresolved D. The CDR3 has 14 residues. Trimming left V 6 bases short and J 0 bases short, with 6 bases between. In germline, CDR1 is MNHEY, CDR2 SMNVEV (reference sequence). The CDR3 DNA reads TGTGCCAGCAGAGTTCTCTCTGGGGCCAACGTCCTGACTTTC. Amino acid sequence: CASRVLSGANVLTF.

The genes are TRBV29-1 and TRBJ2-7, with TRBD1 matching over 9 bases. The V segment lost 8 bases and the J segment 5 bases; nucleotides outside the gene matches: 13. CDR1 SQVTM and CDR2 ANQGSEA come from the germline V gene. The CDR3 runs 14 residues. The CDR3 DNA is TGCAGCTTTCGCCTACCGGGACAGGGTAACGAGCAGTACTTC. It is translated as CSFRLPGQGNEQYF.

For this clonotype: An end of the junction differs from the germline gene, which may be a read error. The gene calls are TRBV5-4 and TRBJ1-5; D uncertain. Germline V gives CDR1 SGHNT, CDR2 YYREEE (reference sequence). CDR3 size: 14 residues. The DNA for the CDR3 is TGTGCCAGCAGCTTGGGCGGTAGCAATCAGCCCCAGAATTTT. Translation gives CASSLGGSNQPQNF.

V is TRBV20-1 and J is TRBJ2-7, with D perhaps matching TRBD1 (6 bases). CDR3 size: 12 residues. Germline-derived CDR1 and CDR2 are DFQATT and SNEGSKA (reference sequence). V lost 3 bases, J lost 3 bases, and 9 bases lay in between. The CDR3 nucleotides are TGCAGTGCTAGGGGGGACATCTACGAGCAGTACGTC. Its translation is CSARGDIYEQYV.

This clonotype was counted a few times. The chain combines TRBV6-5 with TRBJ2-7; 9 bases agree with TRBD1. After removal of 8 bases from V and 3 bases from J, the junction contained 5 bases not matched to a gene. The CDR3 is 13 residues long. Per germline, CDR1 MNHEY and CDR2 SVGAGI. The CDR3 region is CASRRTGDYEQYV. Written as DNA, the CDR3 is TGTGCCAGCCGACGGACAGGGGACTACGAGCAGTACGTC.

The table lists this clonotype with a few counts. This chain joins TRBV12-3 or TRBV12-4 and TRBJ2-5; D not resolved. This CDR3 spans 14 amino acids. V was trimmed by 6 bases and J by 4 bases, leaving 15 bases between them. In nucleotides, the CDR3 is TGTGCCAGCAGGGTAGACTGGGGAAGAGAGACCCAGTACTTC. Protein: CASRVDWGRETQYF.

Only a few counts were recorded for this clonotype. For the CDR3, the DNA is TGCGCCAGCGGGAGTCCCACAGATACGCAGTATTTT. Translating it yields CASGSPTDTQYF. The rearrangement joins TRBV5-1 to TRBJ2-3; possible D gene TRBD2, 5 bases. Trimming took off 7 bases at V and 2 bases at J, with 8 bases between the two ends. Germline CDR1 reads SGHRS; CDR2 reads YFSETQ. The length of the CDR3 is 12 residues. Combining the CDR3 with reference TRBV5-1 and TRBJ2-3 gives the whole variable domain KAGVTQTPRYLIKTRGQQVTLSCSPISGHRSVSWYQQTPGQGLQFLFEYFSETQRNKGNFPGRFSGRQFSNSRSEMNVSTLELGDSALYLCASGSPTDTQYFGPGTRLTVL.

This chain links TRBV14 with TRBJ1-2; D gene uncertain. V was cut by 4 bases and J by 4 bases, with 10 bases left in between. This CDR3 has 13 residues. Germline V gene lookup returns CDR1 SGHDN and CDR2 FVKESK. CDR3 in DNA: TGTGCCAGCAGCCTAGACGGATTCTATGGCTACACCTTC. Its protein is CASSLDGFYGYTF.

The rearrangement links TRBV7-6 to TRBJ2-1; D remains unclear. The germline CDR1 and CDR2 sequences are SGHVS and FNYEAQ. The CDR3 loop spans 12 amino acids. With 5 bases removed from V and 7 bases from J, the gap between germline ends came to 9 bases. CDR3 coding DNA: TGTGCCAGCAGCCATAGGACGAATGAGCAGTTCTTC. As protein: CASSHRTNEQFF.

This clonotype was observed at least ten times. This chain links TRBV12-3 or TRBV12-4 with TRBJ2-7, with D perhaps assigned TRBD1 or TRBD2 (5 bases each). Between the trimmed V and J ends, which lost 5 bases and 6 bases, there was a span of 14 bases. The CDR3 sequence is 13 residues long. CDR3 nucleotides: TGTGCCAGCAGTCTTCGGGACGGTGGCGAGCAGTACTTC. Its protein is CASSLRDGGEQYF.

This chain joins TRBV24-1 and TRBJ2-1, with no clear D. Between the trimmed V and J ends, which lost 3 bases and 4 bases, there was a span of 6 bases. This CDR3 spans 13 amino acids. Germline V gene lookup returns CDR1 KGHDR and CDR2 SFDVKD. CDR3 DNA sequence: TGTGCCACCAGTGATCCAAATTACAATGAGCAGTTCTTC. As protein: CATSDPNYNEQFF.

This clonotype occurred many times. The chain employs TRBV7-9 and TRBJ2-5; D is ambiguous. There are 14 residues in the CDR3. The ends were cut back, 5 bases at V and 5 bases at J, with 15 bases in the middle. CDR1 and CDR2 (germline): SEHNR, FQNEAQ (reference sequence). CDR3 nucleotide sequence: TGTGCCAGCAGCCCCTCAGGCGGTACGGAGACCCAGTACTTC. This translates into CASSPSGGTETQYF. Supplemented by reference TRBV7-9 and TRBJ2-5, the full variable domain reads DTGVSQNPRHKITKRGQNVTFRCDPISEHNRLYWYRQTLGQGPEFLTYFQNEAQLEKSRLLSDRFSAERPKGSFSTLEIQRTEQGDSAMYLCASSPSGGTETQYFGPGTRLLVL.